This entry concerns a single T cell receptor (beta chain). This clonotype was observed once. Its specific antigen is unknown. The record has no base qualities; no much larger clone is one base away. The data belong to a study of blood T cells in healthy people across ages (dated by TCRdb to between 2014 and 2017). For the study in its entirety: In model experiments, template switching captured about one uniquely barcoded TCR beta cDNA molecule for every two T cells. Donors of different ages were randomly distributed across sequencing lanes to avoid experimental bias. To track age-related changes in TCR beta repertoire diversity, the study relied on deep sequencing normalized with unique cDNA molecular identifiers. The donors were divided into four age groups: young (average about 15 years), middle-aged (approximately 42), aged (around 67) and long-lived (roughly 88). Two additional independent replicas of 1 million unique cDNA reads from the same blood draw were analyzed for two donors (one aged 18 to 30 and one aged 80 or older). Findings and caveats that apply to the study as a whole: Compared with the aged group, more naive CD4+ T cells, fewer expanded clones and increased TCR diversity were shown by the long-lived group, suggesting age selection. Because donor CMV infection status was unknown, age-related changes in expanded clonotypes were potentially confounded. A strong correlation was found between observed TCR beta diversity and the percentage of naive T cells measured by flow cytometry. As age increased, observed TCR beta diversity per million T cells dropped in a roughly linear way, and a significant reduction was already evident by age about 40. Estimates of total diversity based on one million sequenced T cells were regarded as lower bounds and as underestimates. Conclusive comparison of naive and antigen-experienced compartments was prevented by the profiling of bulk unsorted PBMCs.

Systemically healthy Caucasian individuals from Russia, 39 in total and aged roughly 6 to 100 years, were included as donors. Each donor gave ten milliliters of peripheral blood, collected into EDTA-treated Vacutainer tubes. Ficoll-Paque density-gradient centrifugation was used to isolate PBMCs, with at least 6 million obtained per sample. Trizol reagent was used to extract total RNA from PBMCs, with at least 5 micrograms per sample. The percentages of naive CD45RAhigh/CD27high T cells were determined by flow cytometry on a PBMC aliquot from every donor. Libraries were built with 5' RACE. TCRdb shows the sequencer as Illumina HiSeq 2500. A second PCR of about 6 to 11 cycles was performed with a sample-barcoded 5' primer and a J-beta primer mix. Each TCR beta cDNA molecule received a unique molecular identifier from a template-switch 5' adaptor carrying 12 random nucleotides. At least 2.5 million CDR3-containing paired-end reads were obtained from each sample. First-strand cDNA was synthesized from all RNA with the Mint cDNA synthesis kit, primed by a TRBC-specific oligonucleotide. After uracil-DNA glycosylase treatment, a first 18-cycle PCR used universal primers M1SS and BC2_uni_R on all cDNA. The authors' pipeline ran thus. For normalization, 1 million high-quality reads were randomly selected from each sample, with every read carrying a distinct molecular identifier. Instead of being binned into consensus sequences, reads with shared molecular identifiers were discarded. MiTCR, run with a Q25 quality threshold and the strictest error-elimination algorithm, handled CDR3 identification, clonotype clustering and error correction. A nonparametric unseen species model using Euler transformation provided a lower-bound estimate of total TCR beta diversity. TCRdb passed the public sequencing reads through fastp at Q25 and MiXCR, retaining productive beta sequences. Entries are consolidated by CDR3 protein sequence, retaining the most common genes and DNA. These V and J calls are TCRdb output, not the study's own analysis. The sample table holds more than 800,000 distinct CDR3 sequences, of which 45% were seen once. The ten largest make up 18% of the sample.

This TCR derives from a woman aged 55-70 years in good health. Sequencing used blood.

The CDR3 here reads CASSVGPAGVATDTQYF. The DNA is as follows: TGTGCCAGCAGCGTCGGACCAGCGGGAGTGGCCACAGATACGCAGTATTTT. The rearranged segments are TRBV9 and TRBJ2-3; 8 bases in the middle match TRBD2. The CDR3 sequence holds 17 residues, the cysteine and phenylalanine included. Here the CDR3 DNA is all that survives: 51 bases in frame from base 1. CDR1 and CDR2, looked up from the germline V gene, are SGDLS and YYNGEE. V trim: 2 bases; J trim: 2 bases; unmatched bases: 10.